The 6 T cell receptor beta chains below all came from one sample that was sequenced in a study of blood T cell repertoires in COVID-19. Measured with immunoSEQ multiplex PCR; TCRdb has only the in-frame clones, and not every one. The sample contains over 60,000 clones, around nine tenths of which appear only once. Sequencing was performed on peripheral blood. These receptors originate from a woman older than 75 with active or convalescent COVID-19.

This chain links TRBV7-6 with TRBJ2-7; tentative D call: TRBD2 (5 bases). CDR3 length equals 14 residues. V lost 3 bases, J lost 0 bases, and 9 bases lay in between. Germline CDR1 reads SGHVS; CDR2 reads FNYEAQ. As DNA, the CDR3 is TGTGCCAGCAGCTTTAGCGCGGACTCCTACGAGCAGTACTTC. Protein: CASSFSADSYEQYF.

This clone was observed once. The genes are TRBV5-1 and TRBJ1-2; D possibly corresponds to TRBD1 (5 bases). This CDR3 is built from 13 residues. Germline V gives CDR1 SGHRS, CDR2 YFSETQ. Trimming left V 4 bases short and J 6 bases short, with 13 bases between. The CDR3 nucleotides are TGCGCCAGCAGCCTCTGGGCGGGGGATGGCTACACCTTC. This sequence encodes CASSLWAGDGYTF.

This chain connects TRBV6-6 to TRBJ1-1, with D possibly TRBD1 on 6 matching bases. The CDR3 sequence is 15 residues long. V was cut by 3 bases and J by 0 bases, with 11 bases left in between. Germline loops: CDR1 MNHNY, CDR2 SVGAGI (reference sequence). The CDR3 DNA reads TGTGCCAGCAGTTATCCAGGACAGCTGAACACTGAAGCTTTCTTT. It encodes CASSYPGQLNTEAFF.

This chain connects TRBV6-5 to TRBJ2-3; D call uncertain. The germline V gene encodes CDR1 MNHEY and CDR2 SVGAGI. V was trimmed by 7 bases and J by 7 bases, leaving 21 bases between them. The CDR3 loop spans 15 amino acids. The CDR3 spells CASTSPGSKLNTQYF. The CDR3, as DNA: TGTGCCAGCACCTCCCCTGGCTCAAAACTAAATACGCAGTATTTT.

The CDR3 protein is CASRPTATNEKLFF. CDR3 coding DNA: TGTGCCAGCAGACCAACAGCAACTAATGAAAAACTGTTTTTT. The chain carries TRBV11-2 and TRBJ1-4; D not certain. CDR1 SGHAT and CDR2 FQNNGV come from the germline V gene. V was pared by 6 bases and J by 0 bases, with 8 bases between. The CDR3 covers 14 residues.

The V call is TRBV6-1, the J call TRBJ1-2, with D perhaps TRBD1 (5 bases). V was trimmed by 3 bases and J by 2 bases, leaving 10 bases between them. The CDR3 length is 14 residues. Germline V CDR1 and CDR2: MNHNS, SASEGT. DNA for the CDR3: TGTGCCAGCAGTGACGTAGACAGAAACTATGGCTACACCTTC. This codes for CASSDVDRNYGYTF.